The 29 T cell receptor beta chains presented below share a single source sample, sequenced in a study of blood T cells in healthy people across ages. Combining a sample-barcoded 5' primer with a J-beta primer mix, a second PCR ran for roughly 6 to 11 cycles. TCRdb ran MiXCR on the 5' RACE reads and lists one entry per CDR3 protein. This table has about 1,400,000 distinct CDR3 sequences, around 55% appearing once. The sample comprised blood. These TCRs come from a man aged 18 to 29 in good health.

The chain uses TRBV27 and TRBJ2-7; possible D gene TRBD1, 6 bases. CDR1 MNHEY and CDR2 SMNVEV come from the germline V gene (reference sequence). Trimming cost V 7 bases and J 3 bases, with 19 bases left between them. The CDR3 spans 15 residues. CDR3 in amino acids: CASTYSTGTLYEQYF. CDR3 DNA sequence: TGTGCCAGCACTTACAGTACCGGGACACTCTACGAGCAGTACTTC.

V is TRBV5-5 and J is TRBJ2-2; no firm D call. Per the germline V gene, CDR1 is SGHKS and CDR2 is YYEKEE (reference sequence). Trimming took 0 bases from V and 7 from J, leaving 16 bases between them. This CDR3 is built from 16 residues. For the CDR3, the DNA is TGTGCCAGCAGCTTGGTGATGGTAGCAATGGACGGGGAGCTGTTTTTT. This gives the protein CASSLVMVAMDGELFF.

Only one count was recorded for this clonotype. V usage is TRBV4-3 and J usage is TRBJ2-5; D may be TRBD1 (5 bases). CDR1 and CDR2 (germline): LGHNA, YSLEER. The CDR3 totals 15 residues. The V end lost 0 bases, the J end lost 0 bases, and 8 bases lay between the germline ends. CDR3 nucleotide sequence: TGCGCCAGCAGCCAAGACAACAGGAACCAAGAGACCCAGTACTTC. It codes for CASSQDNRNQETQYF.

The V and J genes are TRBV5-1 and TRBJ2-7; D ambiguous. The CDR3 consists of 17 residues. Trimming removed 0 bases at V and 1 base at J, with 17 bases between. Germline V gene sequence: CDR1 SGHRS, CDR2 YFSETQ. The CDR3 here is CASSLAIAGTISYEQYF. The DNA for the CDR3 is TGCGCCAGCAGCTTGGCCATTGCAGGCACAATATCCTACGAGCAGTACTTC.

The chain links TRBV7-9 to TRBJ2-4; TRBD2 matches 11 bases. The end of the DNA fits TRBJ2-7 better, so the J call may be wrong. CDR3 length equals 17 residues. CDR1 is SEHNR, CDR2 FQNEAQ, per germline (reference sequence). CDR3 nucleotide sequence: TGTGCCAGCAGCTCCAATAGCGGGAGGGTTTTTAACTACGAGCAGTACTTC. Translation: CASSSNSGRVFNYEQYF.

The chain combines TRBV7-2 with TRBJ2-7; 7 nucleotides agree with TRBD1. The J call may be faulty, since TRBJ2-5 better matches the DNA end. Germline V gives CDR1 SGHTA, CDR2 FQGNSA. CDR3 length: 16 residues. For the CDR3, the DNA is TGTGCCAGCAGCTTCGGAAGGGACAGTTGGCAAGAGACCCAGTACTTC. Its translation is CASSFGRDSWQETQYF.

This chain uses TRBV28 with TRBJ1-6; 9 nucleotides line up with TRBD1. The V gene end was trimmed by 5 bases and the J gene end by 10 bases; junction bases not matched to a gene: 6. This CDR3 contains 14 residues. Germline loops: CDR1 MDHEN, CDR2 SYDVKM. The CDR3 spells CASSSGTGFSPLHF. The CDR3, as DNA: TGTGCCAGCAGTAGCGGGACAGGGTTCTCACCCCTCCACTTT.

The chain links TRBV20-1 to TRBJ1-1; no definite D call. Germline lookup yields CDR1 DFQATT and CDR2 SNEGSKA (reference sequence). V gave up 5 bases and J gave up 3 bases, with 1 base separating them. The CDR3 length is 9 residues. As DNA, the CDR3 is TGCAGTGCTGACACTGAAGCTTTCTTT. Its translation is CSADTEAFF.

This clonotype was seen only a few times. The rearrangement links TRBV27 to TRBJ1-5; D remains unclear. The CDR3 is 12 residues long. Deletions cut 4 bases from V and 7 bases from J, with 8 bases between. CDR1 is MNHEY and CDR2 is SMNVEV in the germline V gene (reference sequence). CDR3 amino acids: CASSSAGQPQHF. The CDR3 region has the DNA TGTGCCAGCAGTTCTGCGGGACAGCCCCAGCATTTT.

This clonotype was counted a few times. The chain carries TRBV20-1 and TRBJ2-3; D is uncertain. Germline loops: CDR1 DFQATT, CDR2 SNEGSKA (reference sequence). The germline V and J ends were trimmed by 5 bases and 2 bases, with 5 bases remaining between them. The CDR3 sequence is 11 residues long. DNA for the CDR3: TGCAGTGCTGGATTCACAGATACGCAGTATTTT. It yields the protein CSAGFTDTQYF.

This clonotype appeared once. The chain combines TRBV25-1 with TRBJ1-6; tentative D call: TRBD1 (5 bases). V lost 3 bases to trimming and J lost 5 bases, with 11 bases between them. The CDR3 sequence is 15 residues long. Germline values: CDR1 MGHDK, CDR2 SYGVNS. CDR3 protein: CASSEGGVNNSPLHF. The DNA for the CDR3 is TGTGCCAGCAGTGAGGGAGGGGTGAATAATTCACCCCTCCACTTT.

This clonotype came up once. V usage is TRBV27 and J usage is TRBJ2-3; the D gene could be TRBD1 or TRBD2 (5 bases each). The V gene's germline CDR1 is MNHEY and CDR2 SMNVEV (reference sequence). Deletions cut 6 bases from V and 6 bases from J, with 19 bases between. The CDR3 sequence is 15 residues long. CDR3: CASRLGRGRRDTQYF. For the CDR3, the DNA is TGTGCCAGCAGACTAGGTAGGGGTCGGCGGGATACGCAGTATTTT.

V gene TRBV7-9 combines with J gene TRBJ2-1; the D is unclear. CDR3 size: 14 residues. V was pared by 1 base and J by 3 bases, with 7 bases between. The germline V gene has CDR1 SEHNR and CDR2 FQNEAQ (reference sequence). CDR3 loop: CASSLERIYNEQFF. CDR3 DNA: TGTGCCAGCAGCTTAGAGCGTATCTACAATGAGCAGTTCTTC.

The rearrangement uses TRBV10-3 and TRBJ2-5, with 12 bases fitting TRBD2. The CDR3 is made up of 14 amino acids. The trim removed 4 bases at V and 4 bases at J, leaving 1 base unmatched. Looked up from germline, CDR1 is ENHRY and CDR2 is SYGVKD. The CDR3 nucleotides read TGTGCCATCAGTGGACTAGCGGGGGTAGAGACCCAGTACTTC. Translated: CAISGLAGVETQYF.

This rearrangement joins TRBV6-2 or TRBV6-3 to TRBJ2-7; D perhaps matches TRBD2 (6 bases). Looked up from germline, CDR1 is MNHEY and CDR2 is SVGEGT. The CDR3 is 14 amino acids. V was cut by 6 bases and J by 0 bases, with 12 bases left in between. CDR3 DNA sequence: TGTGCCAGCAGGGAGGGACGGAGCTCCTACGAGCAGTACTTC. Translating gives CASREGRSSYEQYF.

This clonotype was picked up a small number of times. The rearrangement joins TRBV6-4 to TRBJ2-6; no reliable D call. Germline loops: CDR1 MRHNA, CDR2 SNTAGT. The CDR3 totals 15 residues. The V end was cut by 3 bases, the J end by 0 bases, with 6 bases between. CDR3: CASSESSSGANVLTF. The CDR3 DNA reads TGTGCCAGCAGTGAGTCTAGCTCTGGGGCCAACGTCCTGACTTTC.

The CDR3 here is CASSFGRVRGLDEQFF. CDR3 DNA sequence: TGCGCCAGCAGCTTTGGTCGGGTCAGGGGTTTGGATGAGCAGTTCTTC. This chain uses TRBV5-1 with TRBJ2-1; possible D gene TRBD1, 6 bases. CDR1 is SGHRS and CDR2 is YFSETQ in the germline V gene. The CDR3 contains 16 residues. Trimming removed 2 bases from V and 8 bases from J, with 20 bases in between. The complete variable domain, with remaining parts taken from reference TRBV5-1 and TRBJ2-1, reads KAGVTQTPRYLIKTRGQQVTLSCSPISGHRSVSWYQQTPGQGLQFLFEYFSETQRNKGNFPGRFSGRQFSNSRSEMNVSTLELGDSALYLCASSFGRVRGLDEQFFGPGTRLTVL.

This clonotype came up a few times. The CDR3 spells CASWSHRETYEQYF. CDR3 DNA: TGTGCCAGCTGGTCTCACAGGGAAACCTACGAGCAGTACTTC. The rearrangement links TRBV28 to TRBJ2-7, with a possible D match to TRBD1 (6 bases). CDR1 and CDR2 from the germline V gene are MDHEN and SYDVKM. This CDR3 has 14 residues. Trimming took 8 bases from V and 2 from J, leaving 16 bases between them. Filled out from reference TRBV28 and TRBJ2-7, the complete variable domain reads DVKVTQSSRYLVKRTGEKVFLECVQDMDHENMFWYRQDPGLGLRLIYFSYDVKMKEKGDIPEGYSVSREKKERFSLILESASTNQTSMYLCASWSHRETYEQYFGPGTRLTVT.

This rearrangement joins TRBV29-1 to TRBJ1-2, with 7 bases lining up with TRBD1. CDR3 length: 12 residues. The V gene's germline CDR1 is SQVTM and CDR2 ANQGSEA. Unmatched junction bases numbered 5, after V lost 4 bases and J lost 6 bases. CDR3 DNA sequence: TGCAGCGTTGTTGTGACAGGGAATGGCTACACCTTC. Protein sequence: CSVVVTGNGYTF. Looking up the rest from reference TRBV29-1 and TRBJ1-2 gives the full variable domain: SAVISQKPSRDICQRGTSLTIQCQVDSQVTMMFWYRQQPGQSLTLIATANQGSEATYESGFVIDKFPISRPNLTFSTLTVSNMSPEDSSIYLCSVVVTGNGYTFGSGTRLTVV.

V usage is TRBV7-2 and J usage is TRBJ2-7; 16 bases map to TRBD2. J was trimmed by 5 bases and V by 5 bases; bases with no gene match: 12. The CDR3 contains 18 residues. Germline CDR1 SGHTA, CDR2 FQGNSA. CDR3 residues: CASSHEGTSGRALDEQYF. CDR3 sequence (DNA): TGTGCCAGCAGCCACGAAGGGACTAGCGGGAGGGCATTGGACGAGCAGTACTTC.

The rearrangement uses TRBV6-2 or TRBV6-3 and TRBJ1-2; 8 positions match TRBD1. Germline trimming cut 4 bases from V and 8 bases from J; bases unmatched to any gene: 15. Germline CDR1 MNHEY, CDR2 SVGEGT. The CDR3 extends over 16 amino acids. CDR3 loop: CASSWTGSLPSDGYTF. Written as DNA, the CDR3 is TGTGCCAGCAGTTGGACAGGGTCGCTACCTAGCGACGGCTACACCTTC.

This clonotype was counted only a few times. The chain links TRBV7-9 to TRBJ1-2; TRBD1 aligns across 9 bases. The CDR3 spans 16 residues. The J segment lost 4 bases and the V segment lost 3 bases, leaving 9 bases of the junction unmatched. Germline loops: CDR1 SEHNR, CDR2 FQNEAQ (reference sequence). The CDR3 DNA reads as TGTGCCAGCAGCTTCTACCGGGACAGGGTACCCTATGGCTACACCTTC. Its protein product is CASSFYRDRVPYGYTF.

This clonotype was observed a few times. V is TRBV4-3 and J is TRBJ2-1; TRBD2 agrees at 7 bases. J was trimmed by 3 bases and V by 2 bases; bases with no gene match: 4. Germline-derived CDR1 and CDR2 are LGHNA and YSLEER. The CDR3 sequence is 15 residues long. This CDR3 reads CASSQISGDYNEQFF. CDR3 nucleotide sequence: TGCGCCAGCAGCCAAATCAGCGGGGACTACAATGAGCAGTTCTTC.

The V call is TRBV15, the J call TRBJ1-2, with unresolved D. With 0 bases removed from V and 2 bases from J, the gap between germline ends came to 13 bases. CDR1 LNHNV and CDR2 YYDKDF come from the germline V gene (reference sequence). The CDR3 covers 16 residues. The CDR3 region is CATSRDGAVGNYGYTF. In nucleotides, the CDR3 is TGTGCCACCAGCAGAGATGGTGCTGTTGGGAACTATGGCTACACCTTC. The full variable domain, completed using reference TRBV15 and TRBJ1-2, is DAMVIQNPRYQVTQFGKPVTLSCSQTLNHNVMYWYQQKSSQAPKLLFHYYDKDFNNEADTPDNFQSRRPNTSFCFLDIRSPGLGDTAMYLCATSRDGAVGNYGYTFGSGTRLTVV.

Regarding this clonotype: A read error may produce the germline difference seen at one junction end. CDR3 coding DNA: TGTGCCAACAGCTTAATGACCAATGAGCAGTTCTTC. Its protein product is CANSLMTNEQFF. V and J are TRBV9 and TRBJ2-1; no clear D. The germline CDR1 and CDR2 sequences are SGDLS and YYNGEE. The length of the CDR3 is 12 residues.

A few counts support this clonotype. The chain uses TRBV25-1 and TRBJ2-7, with a weak D call TRBD2 (7 bases). CDR3 length equals 13 residues. The V gene lost 3 bases and the J gene lost 6 bases, with 12 bases spanning the gap. Germline-derived CDR1 and CDR2 are MGHDK and SYGVNS. DNA of the CDR3: TGTGCCAGCAGTGATCGGGGGGCTGGCGAGCAGTACTTC. Encoded protein: CASSDRGAGEQYF.

In its sample, this clonotype was seen a few times. The chain combines TRBV11-2 with TRBJ2-1; maybe TRBD1 (6 bases). Trimming removed 5 bases at V and 6 bases at J, with 14 bases between. Germline V gene lookup returns CDR1 SGHAT and CDR2 FQNNGV. This CDR3 has 14 amino acids. This chain's CDR3 is CASSLERGTNEQFF. DNA for the CDR3: TGTGCCAGCAGCCTCGAAAGGGGGACCAATGAGCAGTTCTTC.

The V and J genes are TRBV10-3 and TRBJ2-2; D gene ambiguous. Trimming stripped 3 bases from V and 7 bases from J, with 12 bases between. Germline V gene lookup returns CDR1 ENHRY and CDR2 SYGVKD. This CDR3 has 14 amino acids. CDR3 region: CAISEYGLVGELFF. In DNA form, the CDR3 reads TGTGCCATCAGTGAATACGGCCTAGTCGGGGAGCTGTTTTTT.

The J gene is TRBJ2-3, the V gene TRBV7-2, with D possibly being TRBD2 (7 bases). Trimming left V 2 bases short and J 6 bases short, with 12 bases between. Germline V gene data show CDR1 as SGHTA and CDR2 as FQGNSA. The CDR3 sequence is 14 residues long. CDR3 loop: CASSLRGAPDTQYF. CDR3 coding DNA: TGTGCCAGCAGCTTACGGGGGGCCCCGGATACGCAGTATTTT.